This T cell receptor (beta chain) was observed in a study of blood T cell repertoires in COVID-19. Across the study: Researchers got acute and convalescent COVID-19 samples from the United States, Italy and Spain. The cDNA or gDNA used as material had been derived from T cells, B-cell-depleted T cells, or PBMCs.

Per the authors' pipeline: Amplification from reference gene primers served as the basis for estimated nucleated cell counts. Assay used: immunoSEQ multiplex PCR; TCRdb lists only in-frame clones, some missing. That table furnishes V, J and clone size, whereas the DNA furnished D and trimming. The table includes about 80,000 clones, 70% to 90% detected once. While infection was still active, Seattle patients were enrolled and then followed longitudinally. The CDR3 sequence is 18 residues long. Germline V gene lookup returns CDR1 SGHVS and CDR2 FNYEAQ. Trimming removed 1 base from V and 4 bases from J; junction bases left unmatched: 10.

The sequenced sample was peripheral blood. The chain recombines TRBV7-6 with TRBJ2-1, with 10 bases aligning to TRBD1. The origin of this receptor is a man aged 50 to 60 with COVID-19, enrolled during active disease. The CDR3 region is CASSLEYGDRGGYNEQFF. The CDR3 DNA sequence: TGTGCCAGCAGCTTAGAATATGGGGACAGGGGTGGATACAATGAGCAGTTCTTC.